Shown below are 20 T cell receptor beta chains from a single sample sequenced in a study of Graves' ophthalmopathy and Graves' hyperthyroidism. Beta-chain TCR CDR3 regions were amplified from RNA transcripts. Scientists carried out first-round RT-PCR using HTBI primers and then a second-round multiplex PCR. TCRdb used MiXCR to reprocess the multiplex PCR reads, holding one entry per CDR3 protein. This table holds 650,000 to 900,000 distinct CDR3 sequences, about 44% found once. The sample consisted of peripheral blood. These receptors originate from an adult man with Graves' ophthalmopathy.

The chain employs TRBV25-1 and TRBJ1-1, with 8 bases aligning to TRBD1. CDR1 MGHDK and CDR2 SYGVNS come from the germline V gene. V was clipped by 4 bases and J by 7 bases; unmatched bases: 8. The CDR3 is made up of 14 amino acids. The CDR3, as DNA: TGTGCCAGCAGTGGGGACAGGTTGTTCGTTGAAGCTTTCTTT. Translation gives CASSGDRLFVEAFF.

The chain is built from TRBV10-3 and TRBJ2-7; 13 bases are a match to TRBD2. The germline V gene has CDR1 ENHRY and CDR2 SYGVKD. The V segment lost 5 bases and the J segment 5 bases; nucleotides outside the gene matches: 15. This CDR3 has 18 amino acids. The CDR3 protein is CAISSRASGLAGDNEQYF. In nucleotides, the CDR3 is TGTGCCATCAGTTCCCGGGCTAGCGGACTAGCGGGAGACAACGAGCAGTACTTC.

This chain joins TRBV29-1 and TRBJ1-1; 12 bases are a match to TRBD1. The CDR3 is made up of 14 amino acids. Trimming took 8 bases from V and 2 from J; bases not matched to a gene: 6. The V gene's germline CDR1 is SQVTM and CDR2 ANQGSEA. CDR3 in amino acids: CSRGDRGRNTEAFF. The CDR3 nucleotides are TGCAGCAGGGGGGACAGGGGGCGTAACACTGAAGCTTTCTTT. Full variable domain (rest looked up from reference TRBV29-1 and TRBJ1-1): SAVISQKPSRDICQRGTSLTIQCQVDSQVTMMFWYRQQPGQSLTLIATANQGSEATYESGFVIDKFPISRPNLTFSTLTVSNMSPEDSSIYLCSRGDRGRNTEAFFGQGTRLTVV.

CDR3 coding DNA: TGTGCCAGCAGCGTTGAATCGGGACAGGGCTATGGCTACACCTTC. Amino acids: CASSVESGQGYGYTF. The rearrangement links TRBV25-1 to TRBJ1-2, with TRBD1 identical over 9 bases. V was clipped by 6 bases and J by 4 bases; unmatched bases: 9. This CDR3 comprises 15 residues. CDR1 MGHDK and CDR2 SYGVNS come from the germline V gene.

Note on this clonotype: Germline is not matched at one junction end, which may reflect a read error. This sequence joins TRBV19 and TRBJ2-2; a weak D match, TRBD1 (6 bases). CDR1 LNHDA and CDR2 SQIVND come from the germline V gene (reference sequence). This CDR3 region has 14 residues. In DNA form, the CDR3 reads TGTGCCAGTAGTATGAGGGGGAACACCGAGGAGCTGTTTTTT. Translating gives CASSMRGNTEELFF.

The J gene is TRBJ2-2, the V gene TRBV2, with D possibly being TRBD1 or TRBD2 (5 bases each). V lost 3 bases and J 4 bases, leaving 12 bases between the germline ends. The CDR3 length is 15 residues. The germline gives CDR1 SNHLY, CDR2 FYNNEI. The CDR3 loop reads CASSDLYGTTGELFF. In nucleotides, the CDR3 is TGTGCCAGCAGTGATTTGTACGGGACCACCGGGGAGCTGTTTTTT.

This clonotype has a single count. The chain joins TRBV7-8 to TRBJ1-5; TRBD1 matches 8 bases. The V segment lost 2 bases and the J segment 5 bases; nucleotides outside the gene matches: 5. The germline V gene encodes CDR1 SGHVS and CDR2 FQNEAQ. The CDR3 runs 15 residues. The CDR3 sequence: CASSLPGQGHQPQHF. DNA for the CDR3: TGTGCCAGCAGCTTACCCGGACAGGGACATCAGCCCCAGCATTTT.

This clonotype was picked up one time. The V gene is TRBV4-3, the J gene TRBJ1-6, with unresolved D. The V gene's germline CDR1 is LGHNA and CDR2 YSLEER. Trimming removed 5 bases at V and 5 bases at J, with 13 bases between. The CDR3 length is 15 residues. This CDR3 reads CASSYRETNNSPLHF. CDR3 nucleotide sequence: TGCGCCAGCAGCTACAGAGAGACTAATAATTCACCCCTCCACTTT.

This clonotype was counted many times. The chain uses TRBV5-1 and TRBJ1-1; unclear D gene. This CDR3 region has 14 residues. The germline CDR1 and CDR2 sequences are SGHRS and YFSETQ. Trimming took off 0 bases at V and 1 base at J, with 7 bases between the two ends. CDR3 nucleotides: TGCGCCAGCAGCTTGGATTCTTCGAACACTGAAGCTTTCTTT. It codes for CASSLDSSNTEAFF. Based on the CDR3 plus reference TRBV5-1 and TRBJ1-1, the full variable domain is KAGVTQTPRYLIKTRGQQVTLSCSPISGHRSVSWYQQTPGQGLQFLFEYFSETQRNKGNFPGRFSGRQFSNSRSEMNVSTLELGDSALYLCASSLDSSNTEAFFGQGTRLTVV.

This clonotype has just a few counts. The chain carries TRBV7-9 and TRBJ2-6; D is unclear. Germline lookup yields CDR1 SEHNR and CDR2 FQNEAQ (reference sequence). Trimming shortened V by 1 base and J by 1 base, and 17 bases separated the two germline ends. CDR3 length: 19 amino acids. The CDR3 DNA reads TGTGCCAGCAGCTTAGGGGTCCTGGGTGTTAAATCTGGGGCCAACGTCCTGACTTTC. Protein: CASSLGVLGVKSGANVLTF.

Ten or more counts support this clonotype. The chain recombines TRBV20-1 with TRBJ2-7; 9 bases match TRBD1. After removal of 6 bases from V and 6 bases from J, the junction contained 3 bases not matched to a gene. From germline, CDR1 is DFQATT and CDR2 SNEGSKA (reference sequence). The CDR3 sequence is 11 residues long. The CDR3 DNA reads as TGCAGTGCCCTGACAGGGGGCGAGCAGTACTTC. It specifies CSALTGGEQYF.

This sequence joins TRBV14 and TRBJ2-5; 8 positions agree with TRBD2. Germline trimming cut 4 bases from V and 5 bases from J; bases unmatched to any gene: 12. This CDR3 is 16 amino acids long. CDR1 and CDR2 from the germline V gene are SGHDN and FVKESK. The CDR3 DNA reads TGTGCCAGCAGCCGAAAACTAGCGGCGAGTAGGGAGACCCAGTACTTC. Protein product: CASSRKLAASRETQYF.

The CDR3 here is CASSPTSGREQYF. The CDR3 DNA sequence: TGTGCCAGCAGCCCGACTAGCGGGAGGGAGCAGTACTTC. The chain joins TRBV9 to TRBJ2-7, with 13 bases identical to TRBD2. V lost 4 bases and J lost 7; bases outside the gene matches: 2. Germline V gene sequence: CDR1 SGDLS, CDR2 YYNGEE. The CDR3 totals 13 residues.

The V call is TRBV29-1, the J call TRBJ1-1, with 8 bases identical to TRBD1. Trimming took 8 bases from V and 1 from J; bases not matched to a gene: 6. Per germline, CDR1 SQVTM and CDR2 ANQGSEA. The length of the CDR3 is 13 residues. The CDR3 DNA reads as TGCAGCACTAGACAGGGGTGGAACACTGAAGCTTTCTTT. Translating it yields CSTRQGWNTEAFF.

V usage is TRBV10-2 and J usage is TRBJ1-1; the D gene is possibly TRBD1 (5 bases). The germline CDR1 and CDR2 sequences are WSHSY and SAAADI. V was pared by 4 bases and J by 6 bases, with 6 bases between. The CDR3 is 11 residues long. This CDR3 is CASSGGPEAFF. CDR3 nucleotide sequence: TGCGCCAGCAGTGGGGGCCCTGAAGCTTTCTTT.

This clonotype was picked up many times. The chain joins TRBV30 to TRBJ1-2, with D unclear. The CDR3 sequence is 14 residues long. Trimming cost V 2 bases and J 4 bases, with 14 bases left between them. CDR1 is GTSNPN, CDR2 SVGIG, per germline (reference sequence). The CDR3 sequence is CAWSLGQTFYGYTF. CDR3 nucleotides: TGTGCCTGGAGTCTAGGGCAGACGTTCTATGGCTACACCTTC.

At least ten counts were recorded for this clonotype. The chain has TRBV19 and TRBJ1-5; no reliable D call. In germline, CDR1 is LNHDA, CDR2 SQIVND (reference sequence). The CDR3 runs to 14 residues. Trimming removed 2 bases at V and 7 bases at J, with 12 bases between. The DNA for the CDR3 is TGTGCCAGTAGTATACTCAGGTTGGACCAGCCCCAGCATTTT. This encodes CASSILRLDQPQHF.

This chain links TRBV20-1 with TRBJ2-7; possibly TRBD1 or TRBD2 for D (5 bases each). Germline V gives CDR1 DFQATT, CDR2 SNEGSKA (reference sequence). Trimming took 5 bases from V and 4 from J, leaving 18 bases between them. The CDR3 contains 14 residues. Here the CDR3 DNA reads TGCAGTGCTCACTCCGGGACGGCTAATTACGAGCAGTACTTC. Its translation: CSAHSGTANYEQYF.

The V gene is TRBV5-4, the J gene TRBJ1-4; the D gene is possibly TRBD1 (6 bases). Germline V gives CDR1 SGHNT, CDR2 YYREEE (reference sequence). This CDR3 contains 16 residues. V was shortened by 7 bases and J by 8 bases, with 24 bases between the two germline ends. CDR3 amino acids: CASSPGTPLPGEKLFF. As DNA, the CDR3 is TGTGCCAGCTCTCCGGGGACACCGTTACCGGGGGAAAAACTGTTTTTT.

Worth noting for this clonotype: At one boundary the junction diverges from the germline segment, which might be a read error. The chain combines TRBV10-3 with TRBJ2-7, with TRBD2 identical over 7 bases. From germline, CDR1 is ENHRY and CDR2 SYGVKD. The CDR3 runs 14 residues. The CDR3 nucleotides read TGTGCCAGCAGTTTCGTGCTAGCGGAACTTGTGCAGTACTTC. This encodes CASSFVLAELVQYF.